The 30 T cell receptor beta chains given below trace back to one sample, sequenced in a study of monozygotic twins with inflammatory bowel disease. From its re-call of the 5' RACE reads, TCRdb lists each CDR3 protein once, without DNA. The table lists approximately 400,000 distinct CDR3 sequences. Specimen: blood. The receptors were sampled from a human donor with ulcerative colitis or Crohn's disease, or a healthy co-twin of an affected twin (not recorded which).

The gene calls are TRBV5-1 and TRBJ2-7; the D gene TCRdb calls, TRBD1, cannot be checked with no DNA. The CDR3 loop spans 18 amino acids. Germline V gives CDR1 SGHRS, CDR2 YFSETQ. The CDR3 sequence is CASSLRAPVGGSSYEQYF. Filled out from reference TRBV5-1 and TRBJ2-7, the complete variable domain reads KAGVTQTPRYLIKTRGQQVTLSCSPISGHRSVSWYQQTPGQGLQFLFEYFSETQRNKGNFPGRFSGRQFSNSRSEMNVSTLELGDSALYLCASSLRAPVGGSSYEQYFGPGTRLTVT.

The chain has TRBV20-1 and TRBJ1-4; as DNA is missing, the TRBD1 call by TCRdb cannot be tested. CDR1 is DFQATT and CDR2 is SNEGSKA in the germline V gene (reference sequence). The CDR3 length is 13 residues. The CDR3 sequence: CSATISGTEKLFF.

This chain uses TRBV12-3 or TRBV12-4 with TRBJ1-2; the TCRdb call, TRBD1, lacks DNA for checking. This CDR3 is built from 16 residues. The CDR3 is CASILEATGVGYGYTF.

The chain links TRBV9 to TRBJ2-2; TCRdb proposes TRBD1, but this gene call is untestable without DNA. CDR1 and CDR2 (germline): SGDLS, YYNGEE. The CDR3 is 15 residues long. The CDR3 region is CASSPSGSLTGELFF.

The chain employs TRBV28 and TRBJ1-1; as DNA is missing, the TRBD1 call by TCRdb cannot be tested. Germline-derived CDR1 and CDR2 are MDHEN and SYDVKM. The CDR3 has 16 amino acids. CDR3 residues: CASSSSAGILNTEAFF.

This chain uses TRBV18 with TRBJ1-4. Looked up from germline, CDR1 is KGHSH and CDR2 is LQKENI. The CDR3 runs 14 residues. The CDR3 protein is CASSTGGAGEKLFF.

The chain employs TRBV5-4 and TRBJ2-6; TCRdb indicates TRBD2, and absent DNA this call remains unverified. The CDR3 totals 16 residues. Germline CDR1 reads SGHNT; CDR2 reads YYREEE (reference sequence). CDR3 amino acids: CASSPKGRSGANVLTF.

This rearrangement joins TRBV29-1 to TRBJ1-5; TCRdb reports TRBD1, a call that lacks DNA to check it against. The CDR3 consists of 17 residues. Germline loops: CDR1 SQVTM, CDR2 ANQGSEA. The chain's CDR3 is CSVEDHYVDRGNQPQHF.

V gene TRBV27 combines with J gene TRBJ2-7. This CDR3 comprises 12 residues. Germline CDR1 and CDR2: MNHEY and SMNVEV (reference sequence). CDR3 loop: CASSFSGQRSYF.

CDR3 sequence reads: CASSWGRGRGSNQPQHF. This rearrangement joins TRBV12-3 or TRBV12-4 to TRBJ1-5; TCRdb's D call, TRBD1, is unchecked because there is no DNA. This CDR3 has 17 residues.

V is TRBV3-1 and J is TRBJ2-1; TCRdb lists TRBD1, though no DNA is available to test this call. This CDR3 is 18 amino acids long. The germline CDR1 and CDR2 sequences are LGHDT and YNNKEL (reference sequence). The CDR3 here is CASSQGTGGRSSYNEQFF.

This chain uses TRBV12-3 or TRBV12-4 with TRBJ1-1; the TRBD1 assignment by TCRdb is unverifiable without DNA. This CDR3 contains 14 residues. CDR3 region: CASSRQGGNTEAFF.

V gene TRBV18 combines with J gene TRBJ1-1. This CDR3 contains 11 residues. The germline V gene encodes CDR1 KGHSH and CDR2 LQKENI. The CDR3: CASQRSTEAFF.

The chain couples TRBV3-1 to TRBJ2-5. Germline lookup yields CDR1 LGHDT and CDR2 YNNKEL (reference sequence). The CDR3 is made up of 15 amino acids. CDR3 residues: CASSPLGVNQETQYF.

The rearrangement uses TRBV3-1 and TRBJ1-1; the TRBD1 assignment by TCRdb is unverifiable without DNA. There are 14 residues in the CDR3. The germline V gene encodes CDR1 LGHDT and CDR2 YNNKEL (reference sequence). The CDR3 loop is CASSLRAGGTEAFF.

This chain connects TRBV21-1 to TRBJ2-5; TCRdb's assignment of TRBD1 cannot be checked, as there is no DNA. TRBV21-1 is deemed a pseudogene. The CDR3 runs 16 residues. The CDR3 region is CASSKERGAGQETQYF.

The genes are TRBV12-3 or TRBV12-4 and TRBJ1-2. There are 13 residues in the CDR3. The CDR3: CASSLGGNYGYTF.

V and J are TRBV11-1 and TRBJ2-5; TCRdb proposes TRBD2, but this gene call is untestable without DNA. Germline V gives CDR1 SGHAT, CDR2 FQDESV (reference sequence). The CDR3 is 18 residues long. The CDR3 sequence: CASSLAFGLGGPQETQYF. The variable domain in full, with the rest retrieved from reference TRBV11-1 and TRBJ2-5, is EAEVAQSPRYKITEKSQAVAFWCDPISGHATLYWYRQILGQGPELLVQFQDESVVDDSQLPKDRFSAERLKGVDSTLKIQPAELGDSAMYLCASSLAFGLGGPQETQYFGPGTRLLVL.

The rearrangement joins TRBV11-2 to TRBJ2-1; no DNA is available, so the TRBD2 call from TCRdb remains unchecked. The CDR3 has 12 residues. Germline loops: CDR1 SGHAT, CDR2 FQNNGV. The CDR3 sequence: CASSFSGGEQFF.

The chain links TRBV7-8 to TRBJ2-7; TCRdb proposes TRBD2, but this gene call is untestable without DNA. This CDR3 region has 13 residues. In germline, CDR1 is SGHVS, CDR2 FQNEAQ. This CDR3 is CASTLLREGEQYF. The variable domain in full, with the rest retrieved from reference TRBV7-8 and TRBJ2-7, is GAGVSQSPRYKVAKRGQDVALRCDPISGHVSLFWYQQALGQGPEFLTYFQNEAQLDKSGLPSDRFFAERPEGSVSTLKIQRTQQEDSAVYLCASTLLREGEQYFGPGTRLTVT.

The J gene is TRBJ1-3, the V gene TRBV4-1. Germline V gene lookup returns CDR1 MGHRA and CDR2 YSYEKL. The CDR3 has 15 residues. This CDR3 reads CASSQDVVSGNTIYF.

CDR3 protein: CASSTGTGQETQYF. This rearrangement joins TRBV7-9 to TRBJ2-5; as DNA is missing, the TRBD1 call by TCRdb cannot be tested. The CDR3 is 14 amino acids. Germline CDR1 is SEHNR and CDR2 is FQNEAQ (reference sequence).

The rearrangement joins TRBV5-6 to TRBJ2-1. In germline, CDR1 is SGHDT, CDR2 YYEEEE. This CDR3 spans 12 amino acids. CDR3 sequence: CASSPNNNEQFF.

This chain joins TRBV20-1 and TRBJ2-5. In germline, CDR1 is DFQATT, CDR2 SNEGSKA (reference sequence). The CDR3 totals 13 residues. CDR3 sequence reads: CSAEQQWGETQYF.

This rearrangement joins TRBV25-1 to TRBJ2-3; lacking DNA, the TRBD1 call made by TCRdb goes unchecked. This CDR3 spans 15 amino acids. The germline V gene has CDR1 MGHDK and CDR2 SYGVNS. The CDR3 spells CASSLRDKGRDTQYF.

J is TRBJ1-5 and V is TRBV20-1. Germline V gene lookup returns CDR1 DFQATT and CDR2 SNEGSKA (reference sequence). This CDR3 spans 13 amino acids. The CDR3 loop reads CSARSGVNQPQHF.

The gene calls are TRBV24-1 and TRBJ2-7; lacking DNA, the TRBD2 call made by TCRdb goes unchecked. The CDR3 is 16 residues long. Germline loops: CDR1 KGHDR, CDR2 SFDVKD. CDR3 sequence: CATSLGSTTGGYEQYF.

The chain employs TRBV7-9 and TRBJ2-2; TCRdb lists TRBD2, though no DNA is available to test this call. The CDR3 is 15 amino acids. The V gene's germline CDR1 is SEHNR and CDR2 FQNEAQ (reference sequence). CDR3 protein: CASSRNAAVTGELFF.

This chain joins TRBV27 and TRBJ2-1; the D call of TRBD1 rests on TCRdb alone, since no DNA is present to check it. Germline values: CDR1 MNHEY, CDR2 SMNVEV (reference sequence). The CDR3 contains 15 residues. The CDR3 loop reads CASSLFTRGHNEQFF.

The chain joins TRBV6-1 to TRBJ2-7; checking the TCRdb D call of TRBD1 is not possible without DNA. The germline V gene encodes CDR1 MNHNS and CDR2 SASEGT. The CDR3 loop spans 15 amino acids. This CDR3 is CAAMSRDAGTYEQYF.